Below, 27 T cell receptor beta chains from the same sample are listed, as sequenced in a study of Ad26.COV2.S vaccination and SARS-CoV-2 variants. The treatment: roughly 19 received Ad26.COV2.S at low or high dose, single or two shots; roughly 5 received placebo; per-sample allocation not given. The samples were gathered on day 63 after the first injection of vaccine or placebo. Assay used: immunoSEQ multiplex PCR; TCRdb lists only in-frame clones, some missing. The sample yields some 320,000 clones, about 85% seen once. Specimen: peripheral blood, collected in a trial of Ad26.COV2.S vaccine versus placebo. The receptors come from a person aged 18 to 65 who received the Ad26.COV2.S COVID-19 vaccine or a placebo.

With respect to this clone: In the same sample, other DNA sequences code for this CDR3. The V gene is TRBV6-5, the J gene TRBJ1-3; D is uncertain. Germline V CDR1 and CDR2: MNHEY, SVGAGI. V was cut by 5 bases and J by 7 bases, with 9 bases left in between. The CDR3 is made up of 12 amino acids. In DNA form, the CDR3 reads TGTGCCAGCAGTCGAAGTGGGAACACCATATATTTT. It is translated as CASSRSGNTIYF.

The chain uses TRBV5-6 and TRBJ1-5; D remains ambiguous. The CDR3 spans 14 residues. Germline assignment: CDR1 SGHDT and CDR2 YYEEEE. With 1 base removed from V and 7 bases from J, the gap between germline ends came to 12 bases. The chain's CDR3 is CASSLFPVNQPQHF. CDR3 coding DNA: TGTGCCAGCAGCTTGTTTCCAGTCAACCAGCCCCAGCATTTT.

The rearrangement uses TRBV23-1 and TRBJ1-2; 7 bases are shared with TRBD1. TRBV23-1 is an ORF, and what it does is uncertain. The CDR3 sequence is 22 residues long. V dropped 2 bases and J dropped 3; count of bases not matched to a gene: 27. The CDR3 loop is CASSQRRPRDSLPATFDYGYTF. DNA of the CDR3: TGCGCCAGCAGTCAACGGAGACCTCGGGACAGCCTCCCCGCCACCTTTGACTATGGCTACACCTTC.

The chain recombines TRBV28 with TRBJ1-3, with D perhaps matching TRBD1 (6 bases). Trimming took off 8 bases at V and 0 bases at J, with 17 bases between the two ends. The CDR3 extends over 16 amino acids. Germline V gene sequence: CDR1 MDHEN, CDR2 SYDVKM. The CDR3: CASSRLEGGSGNTIYF. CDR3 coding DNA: TGTGCCAGCTCTCGATTAGAGGGGGGCTCTGGAAACACCATATATTTT.

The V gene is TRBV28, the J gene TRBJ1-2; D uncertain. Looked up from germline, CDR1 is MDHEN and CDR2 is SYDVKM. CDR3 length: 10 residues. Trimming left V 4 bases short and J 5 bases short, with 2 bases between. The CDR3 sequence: CASSSYGYTF. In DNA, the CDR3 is TGTGCCAGCAGTTCATATGGCTACACCTTC.

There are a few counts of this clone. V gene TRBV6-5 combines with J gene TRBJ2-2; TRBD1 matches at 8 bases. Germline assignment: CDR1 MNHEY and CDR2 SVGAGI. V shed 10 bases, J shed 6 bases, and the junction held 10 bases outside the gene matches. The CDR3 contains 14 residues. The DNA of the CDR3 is TGTGCCACCAGGACAGGGTATTTGGCCGGGGAGCTGTTTTTT. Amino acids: CATRTGYLAGELFF.

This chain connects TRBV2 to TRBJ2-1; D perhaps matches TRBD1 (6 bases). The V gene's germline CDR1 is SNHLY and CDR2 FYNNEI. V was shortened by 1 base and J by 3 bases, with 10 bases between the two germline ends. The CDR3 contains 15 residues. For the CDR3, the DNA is TGTGCCAGCAGTGAAGACAGGGTTTACTACAATGAGCAGTTCTTC. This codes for CASSEDRVYYNEQFF.

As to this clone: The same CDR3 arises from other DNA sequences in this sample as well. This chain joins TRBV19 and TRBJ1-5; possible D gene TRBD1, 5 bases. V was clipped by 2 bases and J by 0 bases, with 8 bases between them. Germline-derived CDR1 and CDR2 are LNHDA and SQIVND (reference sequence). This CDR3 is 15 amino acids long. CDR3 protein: CASSISGDSNQPQHF. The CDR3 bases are TGTGCCAGTAGTATATCGGGGGATAGCAATCAGCCCCAGCATTTT.

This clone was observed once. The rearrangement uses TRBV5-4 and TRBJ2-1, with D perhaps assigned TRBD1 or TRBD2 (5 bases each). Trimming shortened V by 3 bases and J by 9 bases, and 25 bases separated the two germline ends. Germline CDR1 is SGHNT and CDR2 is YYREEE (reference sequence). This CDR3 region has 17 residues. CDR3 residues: CASSYKLGTPRSGEQFF. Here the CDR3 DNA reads TGTGCCAGCAGCTATAAACTCGGGACCCCCCGTTCCGGTGAGCAGTTCTTC.

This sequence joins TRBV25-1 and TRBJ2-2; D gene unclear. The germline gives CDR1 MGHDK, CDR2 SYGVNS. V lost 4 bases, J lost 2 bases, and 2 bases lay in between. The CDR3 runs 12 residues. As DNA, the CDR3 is TGTGCCAGCAGTGCCAACACCGGGGAGCTGTTTTTT. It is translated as CASSANTGELFF.

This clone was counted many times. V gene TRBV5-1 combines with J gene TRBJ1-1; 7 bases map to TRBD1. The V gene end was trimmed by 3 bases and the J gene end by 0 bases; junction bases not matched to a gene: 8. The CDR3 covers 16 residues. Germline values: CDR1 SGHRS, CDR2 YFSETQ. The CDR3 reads CASSSRPTGMNTEAFF. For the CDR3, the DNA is TGCGCCAGCAGCTCCAGACCGACAGGGATGAACACTGAAGCTTTCTTT.

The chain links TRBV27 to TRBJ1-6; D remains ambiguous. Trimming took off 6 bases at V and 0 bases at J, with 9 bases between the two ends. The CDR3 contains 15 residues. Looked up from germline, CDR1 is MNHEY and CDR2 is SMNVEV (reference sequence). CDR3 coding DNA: TGTGCCAGCAGCCTTTCATCCTCCTATAATTCACCCCTCCACTTT. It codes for CASSLSSSYNSPLHF.

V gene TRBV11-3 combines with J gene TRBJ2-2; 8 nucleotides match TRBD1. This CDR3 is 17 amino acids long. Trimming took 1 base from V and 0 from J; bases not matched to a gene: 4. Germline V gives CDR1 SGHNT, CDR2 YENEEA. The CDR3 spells CASSLGQTGANTGELFF. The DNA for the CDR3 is TGTGCCAGCAGCTTAGGCCAGACAGGGGCGAACACCGGGGAGCTGTTTTTT. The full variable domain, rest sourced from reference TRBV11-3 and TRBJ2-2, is EAGVVQSPRYKIIEKKQPVAFWCNPISGHNTLYWYLQNLGQGPELLIRYENEEAVDDSQLPKDRFSAERLKGVDSTLKIQPAELGDSAVYLCASSLGQTGANTGELFFGEGSRLTVL.

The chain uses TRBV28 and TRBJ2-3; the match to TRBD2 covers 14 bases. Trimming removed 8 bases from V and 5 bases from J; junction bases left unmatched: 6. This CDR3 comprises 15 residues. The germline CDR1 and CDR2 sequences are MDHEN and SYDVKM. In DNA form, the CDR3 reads TGTGCCAGCCCGCCCGGGACTAGCGGGGGAGATACGCAGTATTTT. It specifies CASPPGTSGGDTQYF.

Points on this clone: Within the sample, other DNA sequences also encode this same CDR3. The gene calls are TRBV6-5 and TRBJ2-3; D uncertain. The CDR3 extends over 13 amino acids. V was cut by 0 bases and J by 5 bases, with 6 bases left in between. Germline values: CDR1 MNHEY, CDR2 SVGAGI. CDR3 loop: CASSYSVGDTQYF. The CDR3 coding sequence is TGTGCCAGCAGTTACTCGGTAGGAGATACGCAGTATTTT.

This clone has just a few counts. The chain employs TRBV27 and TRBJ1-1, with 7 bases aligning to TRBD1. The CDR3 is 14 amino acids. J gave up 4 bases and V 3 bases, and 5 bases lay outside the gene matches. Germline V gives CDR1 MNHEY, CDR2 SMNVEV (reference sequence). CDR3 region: CASSFGQEGTEAFF. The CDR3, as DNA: TGTGCCAGCAGTTTCGGACAGGAGGGCACTGAAGCTTTCTTT.

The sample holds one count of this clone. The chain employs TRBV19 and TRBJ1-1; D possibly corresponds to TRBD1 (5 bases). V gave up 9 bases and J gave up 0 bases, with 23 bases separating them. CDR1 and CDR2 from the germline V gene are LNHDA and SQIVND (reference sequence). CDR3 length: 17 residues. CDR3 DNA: TGTGCCAGCGCTAAGAGGTGGTCAGGGTCGGTGAACACTGAAGCTTTCTTT. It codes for CASAKRWSGSVNTEAFF.

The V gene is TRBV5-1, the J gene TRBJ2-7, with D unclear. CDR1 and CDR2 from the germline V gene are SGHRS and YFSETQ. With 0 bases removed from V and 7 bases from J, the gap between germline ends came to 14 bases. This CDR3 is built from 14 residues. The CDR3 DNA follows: TGCGCCAGCAGCTTGGGGGATGCCCCGGAGGAGCAGTACTTC. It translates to CASSLGDAPEEQYF.

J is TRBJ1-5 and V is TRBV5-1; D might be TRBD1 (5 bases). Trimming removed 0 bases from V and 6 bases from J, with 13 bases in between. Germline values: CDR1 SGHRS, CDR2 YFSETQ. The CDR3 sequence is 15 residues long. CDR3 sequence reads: CASSLDGTRGQPQHF. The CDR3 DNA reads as TGCGCCAGCAGCTTGGACGGGACGAGGGGTCAGCCCCAGCATTTT.

CDR3 DNA sequence: TGTGCCAGCAGCCAACCGGGGACAGGCCGAAGGGAGACCCAGTACTTC. Translation gives CASSQPGTGRRETQYF. The genes are TRBV3-1 (or the pseudogene TRBV3-2) and TRBJ2-5, with 8 bases aligning to TRBD1. J gave up 5 bases and V 2 bases, and 10 bases lay outside the gene matches. The germline gives CDR1 LGHDT, CDR2 YNNKEL (reference sequence). The CDR3 is 16 residues long.

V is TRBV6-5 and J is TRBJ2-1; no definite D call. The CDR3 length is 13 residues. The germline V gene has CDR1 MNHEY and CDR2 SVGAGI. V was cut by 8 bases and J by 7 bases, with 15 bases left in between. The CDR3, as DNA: TGTGCCAGCTCCCTGGGTATAACGAATGAGCAGTTCTTC. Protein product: CASSLGITNEQFF.

DNA of the CDR3: TGTGCTAGTGGTTTCGAAATAAGCTCCTACGAGCAGTACTTC. Translated, it gives CASGFEISSYEQYF. V and J are TRBV12-5 and TRBJ2-7; D unresolved. Trimming stripped 3 bases from V and 0 bases from J, with 9 bases between. This CDR3 comprises 14 residues. CDR1 is LGHNT, CDR2 FRNRAP, per germline.

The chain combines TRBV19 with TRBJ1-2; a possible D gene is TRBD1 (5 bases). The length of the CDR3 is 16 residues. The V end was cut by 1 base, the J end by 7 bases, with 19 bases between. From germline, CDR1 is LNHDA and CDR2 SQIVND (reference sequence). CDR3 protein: CASSIAGAPGIGGYTF. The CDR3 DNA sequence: TGTGCCAGTAGTATAGCGGGTGCTCCAGGGATAGGTGGCTACACCTTC.

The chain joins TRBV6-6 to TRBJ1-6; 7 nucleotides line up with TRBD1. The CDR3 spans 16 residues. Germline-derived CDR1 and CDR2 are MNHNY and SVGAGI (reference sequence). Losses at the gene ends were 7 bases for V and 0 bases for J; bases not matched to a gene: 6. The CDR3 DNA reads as TGTGCCAGCACCGGACAGGCCAGCTCCTATAATTCACCCCTCCACTTT. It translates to CASTGQASSYNSPLHF.

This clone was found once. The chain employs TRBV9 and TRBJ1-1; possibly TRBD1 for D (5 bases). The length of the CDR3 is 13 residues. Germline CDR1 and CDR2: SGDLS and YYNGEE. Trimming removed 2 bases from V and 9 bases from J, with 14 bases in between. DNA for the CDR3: TGTGCCAGCAGCGTCGGGACGTCGGAAAAAGCTTTCTTT. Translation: CASSVGTSEKAFF.

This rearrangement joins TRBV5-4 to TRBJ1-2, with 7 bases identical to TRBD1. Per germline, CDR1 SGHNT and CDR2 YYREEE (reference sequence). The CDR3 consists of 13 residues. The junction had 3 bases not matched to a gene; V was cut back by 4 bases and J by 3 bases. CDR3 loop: CASSPGQHYGYTF. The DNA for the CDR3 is TGTGCCAGCAGCCCGGGACAGCACTATGGCTACACCTTC.

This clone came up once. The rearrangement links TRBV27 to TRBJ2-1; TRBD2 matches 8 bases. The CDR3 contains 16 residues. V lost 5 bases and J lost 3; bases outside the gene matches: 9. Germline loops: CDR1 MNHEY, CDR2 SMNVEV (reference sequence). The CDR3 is CASSRGTSGLYNEQFF. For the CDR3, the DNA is TGTGCCAGCAGTCGAGGGACTAGTGGGCTCTACAATGAGCAGTTCTTC.